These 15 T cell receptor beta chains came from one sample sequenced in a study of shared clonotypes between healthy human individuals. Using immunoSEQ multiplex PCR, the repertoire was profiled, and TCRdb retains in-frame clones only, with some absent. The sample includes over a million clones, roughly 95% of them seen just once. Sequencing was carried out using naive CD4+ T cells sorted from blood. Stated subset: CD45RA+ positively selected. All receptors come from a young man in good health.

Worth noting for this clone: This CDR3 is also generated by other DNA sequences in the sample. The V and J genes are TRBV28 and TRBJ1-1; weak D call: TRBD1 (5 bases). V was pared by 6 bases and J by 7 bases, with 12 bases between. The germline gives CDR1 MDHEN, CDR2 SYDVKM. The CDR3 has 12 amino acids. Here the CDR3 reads CASSLVGGEAFF. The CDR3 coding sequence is TGTGCCAGCAGCCTCGTGGGGGGTGAAGCTTTCTTT.

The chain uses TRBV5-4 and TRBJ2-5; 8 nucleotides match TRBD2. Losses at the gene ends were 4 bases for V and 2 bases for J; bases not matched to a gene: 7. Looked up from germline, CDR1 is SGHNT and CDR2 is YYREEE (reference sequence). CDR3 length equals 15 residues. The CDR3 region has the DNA TGTGCCAGCAGCGATTTGAGCGGGAGTCAAGAGACCCAGTACTTC. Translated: CASSDLSGSQETQYF.

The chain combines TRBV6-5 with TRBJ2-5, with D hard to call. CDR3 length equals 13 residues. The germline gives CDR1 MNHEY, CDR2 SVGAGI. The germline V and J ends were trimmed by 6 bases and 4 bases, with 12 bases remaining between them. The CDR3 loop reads CASRPIGRETQYF. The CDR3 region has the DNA TGTGCCAGCAGACCTATAGGGCGAGAGACCCAGTACTTC.

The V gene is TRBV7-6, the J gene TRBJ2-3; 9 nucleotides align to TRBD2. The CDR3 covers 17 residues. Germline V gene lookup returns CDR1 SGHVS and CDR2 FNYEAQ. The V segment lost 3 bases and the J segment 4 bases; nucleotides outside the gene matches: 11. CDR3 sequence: CASSLGIGAGGPDTQYF. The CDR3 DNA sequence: TGTGCCAGCAGCTTGGGTATCGGAGCGGGAGGTCCAGATACGCAGTATTTT.

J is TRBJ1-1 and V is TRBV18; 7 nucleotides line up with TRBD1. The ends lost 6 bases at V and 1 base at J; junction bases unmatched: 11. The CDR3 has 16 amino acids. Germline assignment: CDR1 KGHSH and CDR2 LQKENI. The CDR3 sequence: CASSPGRGRGNTEAFF. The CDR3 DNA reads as TGTGCCAGCTCCCCAGGGAGGGGGCGAGGGAACACTGAAGCTTTCTTT.

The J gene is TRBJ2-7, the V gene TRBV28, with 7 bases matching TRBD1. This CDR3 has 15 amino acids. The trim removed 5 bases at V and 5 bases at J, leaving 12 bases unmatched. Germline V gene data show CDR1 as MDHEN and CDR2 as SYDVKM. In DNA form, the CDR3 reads TGTGCCAGCAGTCACGGGACAGTTACTCTCCACGAGCAGTACTTC. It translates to CASSHGTVTLHEQYF.

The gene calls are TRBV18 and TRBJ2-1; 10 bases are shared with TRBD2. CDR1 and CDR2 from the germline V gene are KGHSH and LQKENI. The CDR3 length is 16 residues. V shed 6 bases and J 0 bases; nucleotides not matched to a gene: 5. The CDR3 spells CASSPTSGISYNEQFF. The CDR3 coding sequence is TGTGCCAGCTCTCCCACTAGCGGGATCTCCTACAATGAGCAGTTCTTC.

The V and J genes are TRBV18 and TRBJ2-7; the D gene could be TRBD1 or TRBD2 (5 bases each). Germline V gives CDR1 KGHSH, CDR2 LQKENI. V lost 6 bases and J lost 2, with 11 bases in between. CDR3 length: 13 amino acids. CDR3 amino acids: CASSLGDPYEQYF. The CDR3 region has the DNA TGTGCCAGCTCCTTGGGGGACCCCTACGAGCAGTACTTC. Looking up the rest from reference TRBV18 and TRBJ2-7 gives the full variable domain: NAGVMQNPRHLVRRRGQEARLRCSPMKGHSHVYWYRQLPEEGLKFMVYLQKENIIDESGMPKERFSAEFPKEGPSILRIQQVVRGDSAAYFCASSLGDPYEQYFGPGTRLTVT.

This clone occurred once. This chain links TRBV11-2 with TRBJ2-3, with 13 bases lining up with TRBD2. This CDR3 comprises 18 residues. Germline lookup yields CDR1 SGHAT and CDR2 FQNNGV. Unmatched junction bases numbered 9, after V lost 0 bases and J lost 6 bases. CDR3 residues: CASSLDRGLAGLRDTQYF. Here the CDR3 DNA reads TGTGCCAGCAGCTTAGATCGGGGACTAGCGGGACTTAGGGATACGCAGTATTTT.

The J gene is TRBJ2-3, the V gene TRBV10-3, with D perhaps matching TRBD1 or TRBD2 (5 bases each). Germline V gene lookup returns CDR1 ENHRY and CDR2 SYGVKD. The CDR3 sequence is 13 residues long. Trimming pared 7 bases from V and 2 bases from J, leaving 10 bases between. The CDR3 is CAITHGATDTQYF. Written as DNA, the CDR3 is TGTGCCATCACTCACGGGGCCACAGATACGCAGTATTTT.

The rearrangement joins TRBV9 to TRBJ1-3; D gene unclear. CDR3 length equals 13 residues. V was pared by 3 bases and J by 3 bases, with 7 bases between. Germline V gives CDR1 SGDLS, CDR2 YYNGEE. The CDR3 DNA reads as TGTGCCAGCAGCGAGAATGTTGGAAACACCATATATTTT. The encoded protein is CASSENVGNTIYF.

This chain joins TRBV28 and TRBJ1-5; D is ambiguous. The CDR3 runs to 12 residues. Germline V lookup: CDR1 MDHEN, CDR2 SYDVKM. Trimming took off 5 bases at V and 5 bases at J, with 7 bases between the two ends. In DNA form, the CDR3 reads TGTGCCAGCAGTGGCCGACATCAGCCCCAGCATTTT. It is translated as CASSGRHQPQHF.

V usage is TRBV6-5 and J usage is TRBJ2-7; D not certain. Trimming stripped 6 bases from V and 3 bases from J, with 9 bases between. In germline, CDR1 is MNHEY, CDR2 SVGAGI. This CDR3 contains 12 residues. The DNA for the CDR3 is TGTGCCAGCAGCTCCACTTACTACGAGCAGTACTTC. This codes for CASSSTYYEQYF.

Here the CDR3 reads CASSPTGTGSGNTIYF. In DNA form, the CDR3 reads TGTGCCAGCAGCCCAACTGGGACAGGTTCGGGAAACACCATATATTTT. The rearrangement uses TRBV11-2 and TRBJ1-3; TRBD1 aligns across 8 bases. The CDR3 is 16 residues long. V lost 5 bases, J lost 4 bases, and 10 bases stayed unmatched. Germline V gene lookup returns CDR1 SGHAT and CDR2 FQNNGV.

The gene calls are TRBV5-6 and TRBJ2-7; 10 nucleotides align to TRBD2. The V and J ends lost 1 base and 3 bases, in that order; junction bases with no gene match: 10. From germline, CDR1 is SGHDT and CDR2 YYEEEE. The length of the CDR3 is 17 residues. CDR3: CASSLRASGSAIYEQYF. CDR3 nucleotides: TGTGCCAGCAGCTTGAGGGCTAGCGGGAGCGCGATCTACGAGCAGTACTTC.